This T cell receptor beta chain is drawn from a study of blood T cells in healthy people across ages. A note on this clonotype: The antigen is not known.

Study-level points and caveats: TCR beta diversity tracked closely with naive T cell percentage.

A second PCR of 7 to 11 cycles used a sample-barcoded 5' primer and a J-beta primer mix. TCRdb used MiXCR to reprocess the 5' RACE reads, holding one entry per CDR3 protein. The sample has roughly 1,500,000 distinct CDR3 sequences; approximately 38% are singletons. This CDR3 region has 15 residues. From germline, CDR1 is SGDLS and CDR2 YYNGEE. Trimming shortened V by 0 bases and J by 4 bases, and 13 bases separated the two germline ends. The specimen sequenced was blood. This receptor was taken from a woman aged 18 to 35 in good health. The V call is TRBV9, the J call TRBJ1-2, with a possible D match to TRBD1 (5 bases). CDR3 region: CASSVAQGLGYGYTF. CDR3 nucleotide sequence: TGTGCCAGCAGCGTAGCTCAGGGCCTGGGCTATGGCTACACCTTC.